This paragraph covers one TCR beta chain sequence. Its antigen is currently unknown. The CDR3 covers 14 residues. Germline V gene data show CDR1 as WSHSY and CDR2 as SAAADI. Trimming left V 7 bases short and J 1 base short, with 12 bases between. This entry is derived from a study of T cells in localized non-small cell lung cancer. The study, taken as a whole, reports: Because researchers sequenced only one region of the tumor, heterogeneity is still possible.

Clones were sequenced by immunoSEQ multiplex PCR, and TCRdb holds only the in-frame ones, with some missing. The sample carries roughly 30,000 clones, about 80% recorded once. This chain joins TRBV10-2 and TRBJ2-3; D is undetermined. This clonotype was obtained from a man aged 40 to 70 with stage III lung adenocarcinoma. This sample comprised peripheral blood mononuclear cells, obtained before any cancer treatment. The CDR3: CASTPFQGTDTQYF. The CDR3, as DNA: TGCGCCAGCACCCCTTTTCAGGGCACAGATACGCAGTATTTT.